This record covers a single T cell receptor beta chain. Its cognate antigen is unknown. Using RNA template, CDR3s of TCR alpha and beta were amplified with iRepertoire arm-PCR. TCRdb used MiXCR to reprocess the multiplex PCR reads, holding one entry per CDR3 protein. The sample includes approximately 110,000 distinct CDR3 sequences, 20% to 25% of them seen just once. This entry is derived from a study of glioma-infiltrating T cells. General study results and limits: Tissue-blood divergence was below expectation in non-neoplastic patients, above in gliomas.

Germline V gives CDR1 LNHDA, CDR2 SQIVND (reference sequence). This CDR3 is 16 amino acids long. Trimming stripped 5 bases from V and 0 bases from J, with 13 bases between. The specimen was glioma tissue, nonneoplastic brain tissue, or PBMCs (not recorded which). V gene TRBV19 combines with J gene TRBJ1-4, with no clear D. The clonotype was recovered from a human donor with low-grade glioma or glioblastoma, undergoing nonglioma brain surgery, or in good health (not recorded which). The CDR3: CASSSRVRSTNEKLFF. The CDR3, as DNA: TGTGCCAGTAGTTCAAGAGTGCGGTCAACTAATGAAAAACTGTTTTTT.